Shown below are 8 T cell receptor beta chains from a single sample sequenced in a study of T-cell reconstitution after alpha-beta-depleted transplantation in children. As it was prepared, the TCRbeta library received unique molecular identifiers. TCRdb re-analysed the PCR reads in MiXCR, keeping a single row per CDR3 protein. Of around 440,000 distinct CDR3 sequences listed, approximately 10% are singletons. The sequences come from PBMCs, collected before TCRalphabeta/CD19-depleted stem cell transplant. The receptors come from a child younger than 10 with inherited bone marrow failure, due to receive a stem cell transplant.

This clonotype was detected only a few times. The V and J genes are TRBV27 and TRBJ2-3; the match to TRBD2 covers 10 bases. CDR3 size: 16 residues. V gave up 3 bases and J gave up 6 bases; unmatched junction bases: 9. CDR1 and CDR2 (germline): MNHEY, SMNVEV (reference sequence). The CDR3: CASSLSKREGVDTQYF. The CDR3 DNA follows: TGTGCCAGCAGTTTGTCCAAGCGGGAGGGCGTGGATACGCAGTATTTT.

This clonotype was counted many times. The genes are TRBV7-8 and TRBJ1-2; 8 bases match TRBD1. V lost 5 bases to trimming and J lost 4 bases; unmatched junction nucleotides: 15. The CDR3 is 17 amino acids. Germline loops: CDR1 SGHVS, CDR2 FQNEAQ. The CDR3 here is CASSHTPGTGKFYGYTF. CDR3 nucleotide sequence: TGTGCCAGCAGCCACACTCCGGGGACAGGAAAGTTCTATGGCTACACCTTC.

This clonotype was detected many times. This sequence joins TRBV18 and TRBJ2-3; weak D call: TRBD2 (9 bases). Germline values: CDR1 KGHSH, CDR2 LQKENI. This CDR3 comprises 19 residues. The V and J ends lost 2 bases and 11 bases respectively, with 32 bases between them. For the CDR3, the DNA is TGTGCCAGCTCACCAGGCCTAGCGGGAAGAGGGCTCCTCACAGGGGGGCAGTATTTT. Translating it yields CASSPGLAGRGLLTGGQYF.

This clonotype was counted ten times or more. The CDR3 DNA reads as TGCAGTGCTAGAGATCTACTAGTCAGTACCGGGGAGCTGTTTTTT. Protein: CSARDLLVSTGELFF. The chain joins TRBV20-1 to TRBJ2-2, with TRBD2 as a possible D gene (5 bases). Trimming pared 0 bases from V and 5 bases from J, leaving 13 bases between. The CDR3 extends over 15 amino acids. From germline, CDR1 is DFQATT and CDR2 SNEGSKA (reference sequence).

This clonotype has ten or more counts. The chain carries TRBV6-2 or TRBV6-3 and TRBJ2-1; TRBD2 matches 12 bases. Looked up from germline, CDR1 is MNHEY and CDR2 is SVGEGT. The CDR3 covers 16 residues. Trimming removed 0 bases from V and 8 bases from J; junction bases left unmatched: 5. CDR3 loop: CASSYSPSGRAYEQFF. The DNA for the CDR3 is TGTGCCAGCAGTTACTCGCCTAGCGGGAGGGCCTATGAGCAGTTCTTC.

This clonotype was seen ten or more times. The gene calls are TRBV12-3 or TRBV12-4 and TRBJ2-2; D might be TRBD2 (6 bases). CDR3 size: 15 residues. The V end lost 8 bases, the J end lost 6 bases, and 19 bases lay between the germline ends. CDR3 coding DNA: TGTGCCAGCCGAGACCGGAGGGCGGGGTCCGGGGAGCTGTTTTTT. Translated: CASRDRRAGSGELFF.

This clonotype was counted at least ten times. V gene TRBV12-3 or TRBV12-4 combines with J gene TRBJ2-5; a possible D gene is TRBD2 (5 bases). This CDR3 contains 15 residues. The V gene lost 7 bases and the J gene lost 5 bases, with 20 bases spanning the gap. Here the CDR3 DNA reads TGTGCCAGCACCTATAATAGAGGGAGTATTGAGACCCAGTACTTC. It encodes CASTYNRGSIETQYF.

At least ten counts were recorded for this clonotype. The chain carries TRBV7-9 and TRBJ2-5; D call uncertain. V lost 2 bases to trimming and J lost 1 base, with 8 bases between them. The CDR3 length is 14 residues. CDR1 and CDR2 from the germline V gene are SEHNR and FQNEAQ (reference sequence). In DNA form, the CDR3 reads TGTGCCAGCAGCTTATCCCAGATCCAAGAGACCCAGTACTTC. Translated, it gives CASSLSQIQETQYF.